This T cell receptor (beta chain) was recovered during a study of blood T cell repertoires in COVID-19. Study-wide background: Whether acute or convalescent, the COVID-19 samples came from the United States, Italy and Spain.

Germline V CDR1 and CDR2: ENHRY, SYGVKD. This CDR3 contains 14 residues. Unmatched junction bases numbered 8, after V lost 6 bases and J lost 9 bases. The method was immunoSEQ multiplex PCR; TCRdb's version includes in-frame clones alone and lacks a portion of them. The table shows approximately 180,000 clones, with approximately 83% occurring only once. This clone was picked up one time. The receptor was derived from a human donor with active or convalescent COVID-19. The donor label of this sample is uncertain. Sequenced: peripheral blood. The chain uses TRBV10-3 and TRBJ2-1; 10 nucleotides agree with TRBD2. This chain's CDR3 is CAIRTISGGGEQFF. The CDR3 nucleotides read TGTGCCATCAGGACAATCAGCGGGGGGGGTGAGCAGTTCTTC.